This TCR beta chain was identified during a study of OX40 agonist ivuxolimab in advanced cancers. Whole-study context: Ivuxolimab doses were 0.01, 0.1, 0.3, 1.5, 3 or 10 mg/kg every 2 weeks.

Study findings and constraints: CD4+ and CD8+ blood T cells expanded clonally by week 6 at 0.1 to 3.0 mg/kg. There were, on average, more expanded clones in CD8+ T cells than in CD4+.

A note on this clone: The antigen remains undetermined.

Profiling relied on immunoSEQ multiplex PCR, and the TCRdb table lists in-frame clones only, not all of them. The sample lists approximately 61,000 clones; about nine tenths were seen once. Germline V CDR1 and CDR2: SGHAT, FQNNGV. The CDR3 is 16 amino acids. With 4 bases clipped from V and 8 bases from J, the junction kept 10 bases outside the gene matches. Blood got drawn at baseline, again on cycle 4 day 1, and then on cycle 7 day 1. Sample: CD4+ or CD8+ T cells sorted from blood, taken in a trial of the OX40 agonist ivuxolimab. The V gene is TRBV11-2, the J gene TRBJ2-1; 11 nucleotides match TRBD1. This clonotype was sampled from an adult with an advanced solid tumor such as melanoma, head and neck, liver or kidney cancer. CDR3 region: CASSSPGQGVSDEQFF. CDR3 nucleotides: TGTGCCAGCAGCTCACCGGGACAGGGGGTATCAGATGAGCAGTTCTTC.